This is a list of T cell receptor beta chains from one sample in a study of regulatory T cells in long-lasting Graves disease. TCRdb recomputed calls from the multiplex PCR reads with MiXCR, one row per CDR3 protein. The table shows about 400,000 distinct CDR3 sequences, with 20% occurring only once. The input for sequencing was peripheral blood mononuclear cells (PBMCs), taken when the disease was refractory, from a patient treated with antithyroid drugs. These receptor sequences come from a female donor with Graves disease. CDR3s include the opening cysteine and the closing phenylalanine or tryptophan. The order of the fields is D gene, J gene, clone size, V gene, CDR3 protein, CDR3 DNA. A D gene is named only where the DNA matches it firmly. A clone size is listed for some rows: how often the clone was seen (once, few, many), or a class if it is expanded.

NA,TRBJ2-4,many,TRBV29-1,CSVGGTQKNIQYF,TGCAGCGTTGGCGGGACACAGAAAAACATTCAGTACTTC
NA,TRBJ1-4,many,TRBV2,CASSFGGEKLFF,TGTGCCAGCAGCTTCGGGGGGGAAAAACTGTTTTTT
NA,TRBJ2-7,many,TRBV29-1,CSVEDRYEQYF,TGCAGCGTTGAAGATCGCTACGAGCAGTACTTC
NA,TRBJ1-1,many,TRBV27,CASRIGGTHTEAFF,TGTGCCAGCAGGATAGGGGGGACCCACACTGAAGCTTTCTTT
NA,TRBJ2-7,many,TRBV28,CASSLIDNRAYEQYF,TGTGCCAGCAGTTTAATTGACAACAGGGCCTACGAGCAGTACTTC
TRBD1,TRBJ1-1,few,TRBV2,CASSETGGTNTEAFF,TGTGCCAGCAGCGAGACAGGGGGTACGAACACTGAAGCTTTCTTT
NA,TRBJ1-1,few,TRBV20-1,CSVDTNTEAFF,TGCAGTGTCGACACGAACACTGAAGCTTTCTTT
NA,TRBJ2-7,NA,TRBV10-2,CASKTPGAGHEQYF,TGCGCCAGCAAAACCCCGGGAGCGGGCCACGAGCAGTACTTC
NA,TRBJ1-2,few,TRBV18,CASSPREGLQGGYTF,TGTGCCAGCTCACCACGGGAGGGACTCCAGGGTGGCTACACCTTC
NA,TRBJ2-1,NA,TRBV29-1,CSVEDLETYNEQFF,TGCAGCGTTGAAGATCTTGAGACCTACAATGAGCAGTTCTTC
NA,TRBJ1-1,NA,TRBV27,CASSLFDRGNNTEAFF,TGTGCCAGCAGTTTATTCGACCGGGGAAATAACACTGAAGCTTTCTTT
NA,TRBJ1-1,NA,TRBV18,CASSLKTMNTEAFF,TGTGCCAGCTCACTAAAGACAATGAACACTGAAGCTTTCTTT
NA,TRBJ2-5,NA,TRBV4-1,CASSQDPGTAGTQYF,TGCGCCAGCAGCCAAGACCCGGGTACAGCCGGGACCCAGTACTTC
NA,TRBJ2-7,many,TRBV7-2,CASSLTGFEQYF,TGTGCCAGCAGCTTAACAGGGTTCGAGCAGTACTTC
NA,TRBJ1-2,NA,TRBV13,CASSWQPGGNYGYTF,TGTGCCAGCAGCTGGCAGCCGGGGGGAAACTATGGCTACACCTTC
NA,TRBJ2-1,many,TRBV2,CASSETADYNEQFF,TGTGCCAGCAGTGAAACCGCAGATTACAATGAGCAGTTCTTC
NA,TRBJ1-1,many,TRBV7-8,CASSLGARDTEAFF,TGTGCCAGCAGCTTAGGTGCCAGGGACACTGAAGCTTTCTTT
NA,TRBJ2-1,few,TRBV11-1,CASSLAPGDNEQFF,TGTGCCAGCAGCCTCGCCCCTGGAGACAATGAGCAGTTCTTC
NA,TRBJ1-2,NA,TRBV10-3,CAISESNGHVGAGYTF,TGTGCCATCAGTGAGTCGAACGGACACGTCGGTGCTGGCTACACCTTC
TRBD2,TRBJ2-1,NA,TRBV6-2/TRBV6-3,CASSFGLAGDNEQFF,TGTGCCAGCAGTTTCGGACTAGCGGGAGACAATGAGCAGTTCTTC
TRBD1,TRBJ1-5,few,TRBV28,CASRRSLGQTNQPQHF,TGTGCCAGCAGACGAAGTCTGGGACAGACTAATCAGCCCCAGCATTTT
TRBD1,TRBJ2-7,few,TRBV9,CASSPTGAVHEQYF,TGTGCCAGCAGCCCGACAGGGGCCGTCCACGAGCAGTACTTC
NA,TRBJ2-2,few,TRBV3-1,CASSARLPSTGELFF,TGTGCCAGCAGTGCCAGATTACCGAGCACCGGGGAGCTGTTTTTT
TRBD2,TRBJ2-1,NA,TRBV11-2,CASSSLAGLNEQFF,TGTGCCAGCAGCTCACTAGCGGGACTCAATGAGCAGTTCTTC
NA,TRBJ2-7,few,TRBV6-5,CASSYSVFGGKFSYEQYF,TGTGCCAGCAGTTACTCGGTCTTTGGCGGGAAATTCTCCTACGAGCAGTACTTC
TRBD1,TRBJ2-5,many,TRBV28,CASSSPTGGLQETQYF,TGTGCCAGCAGTTCCCCGACAGGGGGCCTACAAGAGACCCAGTACTTC
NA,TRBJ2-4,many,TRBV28,CASSGGAAKNIQYF,TGTGCCAGCAGCGGGGGCGCTGCCAAAAACATTCAGTACTTC
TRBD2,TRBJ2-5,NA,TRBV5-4,CASSLNLGGEETQYF,TGTGCCAGCAGCTTGAATTTGGGGGGGGAAGAGACCCAGTACTTC
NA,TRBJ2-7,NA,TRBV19,CASSWDKGSYEQYF,TGTGCCAGTAGTTGGGACAAGGGCTCCTACGAGCAGTACTTC
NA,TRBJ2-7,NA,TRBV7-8,CASSLEGRATYEQYF,TGTGCCAGCAGCTTAGAGGGACGGGCGACCTACGAGCAGTACTTC
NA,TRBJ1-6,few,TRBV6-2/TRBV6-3,CANSYPLAGKRVKSPLHF,TGTGCCAACAGTTACCCCCTGGCAGGGAAGCGAGTAAAATCACCCCTCCACTTT
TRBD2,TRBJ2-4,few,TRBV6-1,CASRETGTSVTKNIQYF,TGTGCCAGCAGAGAAACCGGGACTAGCGTAACCAAAAACATTCAGTACTTC
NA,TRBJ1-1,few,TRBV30,CAWGEGPEAFF,TGTGCCTGGGGGGAGGGCCCTGAAGCTTTCTTT
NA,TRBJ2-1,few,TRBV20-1,CSARERGTFYNEQFF,TGCAGTGCTAGGGAACGAGGGACGTTCTACAATGAGCAGTTCTTC
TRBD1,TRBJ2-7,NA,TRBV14,CASSGDRAYEQYF,TGTGCCAGCAGTGGGGACAGGGCCTACGAGCAGTACTTC
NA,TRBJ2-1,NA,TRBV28,CATTDGRGQFF,TGTGCCACCACAGACGGCCGGGGGCAGTTCTTC
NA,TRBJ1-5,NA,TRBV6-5,CASSYRNNQPQHF,TGTGCCAGCAGTTACAGAAACAATCAGCCCCAGCATTTT
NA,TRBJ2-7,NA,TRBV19,CASSTAGQQYF,TGTGCCAGTAGTACGGCAGGGCAGCAGTACTTC
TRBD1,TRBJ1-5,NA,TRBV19,CASSIGQGAYQPQHF,TGTGCCAGTAGTATTGGACAGGGGGCATATCAGCCCCAGCATTTT
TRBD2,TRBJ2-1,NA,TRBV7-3,CASSRLAGGVGNEQFF,TGTGCCAGCAGCAGACTAGCGGGAGGAGTTGGTAATGAGCAGTTCTTC
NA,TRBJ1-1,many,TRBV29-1,CSVYPRGLDTEAFF,TGCAGCGTTTACCCGAGGGGTTTGGACACTGAAGCTTTCTTT
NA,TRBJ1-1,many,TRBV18,CASSLFSGTEAFF,TGTGCCAGCTCACTATTTTCAGGTACTGAAGCTTTCTTT
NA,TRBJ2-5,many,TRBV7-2,CASSLGFGGRETQYF,TGTGCCAGCAGCTTAGGATTCGGGGGCCGAGAGACCCAGTACTTC
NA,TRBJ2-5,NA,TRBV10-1,CASSPPSVNPQETQYF,TGCGCCAGCAGTCCACCTAGCGTGAACCCACAAGAGACCCAGTACTTC
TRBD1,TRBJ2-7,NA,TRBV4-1,CASSPQQGPDEQYF,TGCGCCAGCAGCCCACAACAGGGGCCAGACGAGCAGTACTTC
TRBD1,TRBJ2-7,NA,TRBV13,CASSLGSDRDSYEQYF,TGTGCCAGCAGCTTGGGGTCGGACAGGGACTCCTACGAGCAGTACTTC
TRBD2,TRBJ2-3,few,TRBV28,CASSSGAASGDTQYF,TGTGCCAGCAGCTCCGGGGCGGCTAGCGGAGATACGCAGTATTTT
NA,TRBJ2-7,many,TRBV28,CASSFRLRDVEDEQYF,TGTGCCAGCAGTTTTCGACTCCGGGACGTTGAAGACGAGCAGTACTTC
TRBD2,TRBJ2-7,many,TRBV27,CASGLGLAGSYEQYF,TGTGCCAGCGGCCTCGGACTAGCGGGCTCCTACGAGCAGTACTTC
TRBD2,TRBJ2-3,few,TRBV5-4,CASSLVAGATDTQYF,TGTGCCAGCAGCTTGGTAGCGGGAGCCACAGATACGCAGTATTTT
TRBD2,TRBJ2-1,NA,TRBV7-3,CASSYRGLAGYNEQFF,TGTGCCAGCAGCTACCGGGGACTAGCAGGCTACAATGAGCAGTTCTTC
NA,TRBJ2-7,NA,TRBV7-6,CASSLGGQGGFYGQYF,TGTGCCAGCAGCTTAGGGGGGCAGGGCGGATTCTACGGGCAGTACTTC
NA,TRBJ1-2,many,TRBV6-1,CASSVTVLPLYGYTF,TGTGCCAGCAGTGTGACCGTTTTACCCCTGTATGGCTACACCTTC
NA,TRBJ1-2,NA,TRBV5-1,CASSYSQTYGYTF,TGCGCCAGCAGCTATTCACAGACCTATGGCTACACCTTC
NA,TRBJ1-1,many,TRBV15,CATSRVGLSEAFF,TGTGCCACCAGCAGAGTTGGGTTGTCTGAAGCTTTCTTT
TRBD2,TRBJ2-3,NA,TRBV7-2,CASSPRLAGDATQYF,TGTGCCAGCAGCCCCAGACTAGCGGGAGATGCTACGCAGTATTTT
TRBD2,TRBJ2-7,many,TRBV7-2,CASSLAFGRALYEQYF,TGTGCCAGCAGCTTAGCTTTCGGGAGGGCCTTATACGAGCAGTACTTC
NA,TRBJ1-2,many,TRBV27,CASSPGQFNYGYTF,TGTGCCAGCAGCCCTGGACAGTTTAACTATGGCTACACCTTC
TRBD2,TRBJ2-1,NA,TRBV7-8,CASSLSLRGGRVNEQFF,TGTGCCAGCAGCCTTTCCCTTAGGGGCGGGAGGGTGAATGAGCAGTTCTTC
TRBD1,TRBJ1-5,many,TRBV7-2,CASSSRTGATYSNQPQHF,TGTGCCAGCAGCTCTCGGACAGGGGCGACCTATAGCAATCAGCCCCAGCATTTT